These 12 T cell receptor beta chains were sequenced from one sample in a study of blood T cell repertoires in COVID-19. Repertoires were generated with immunoSEQ multiplex PCR, while TCRdb's copy carries only in-frame clones and drops some. The sample shows about 210,000 clones, approximately 90% of them seen only once. The sequencing input was peripheral blood. Source of these receptors: a man in his sixties who had recovered from COVID-19.

The chain employs TRBV3-1 (or the pseudogene TRBV3-2) and TRBJ2-5, with TRBD1 as a possible D gene (5 bases). CDR3 length: 14 residues. Germline assignment: CDR1 LGHDT and CDR2 YNNKEL (reference sequence). The V end lost 4 bases, the J end lost 3 bases, and 12 bases lay between the germline ends. The CDR3 sequence: CASSPGWGKETQYF. In nucleotides, the CDR3 is TGTGCCAGCAGCCCAGGGTGGGGTAAAGAGACCCAGTACTTC.

This rearrangement joins TRBV18 to TRBJ1-4; 9 nucleotides match TRBD1. Germline CDR1 and CDR2: KGHSH and LQKENI. V was clipped by 3 bases and J by 7 bases; unmatched bases: 12. There are 17 residues in the CDR3. As DNA, the CDR3 is TGTGCCAGCTCACCTATAGCCGGGACAGGGCCGAGTGAAAAACTGTTTTTT. Residues: CASSPIAGTGPSEKLFF.

The genes are TRBV5-1 and TRBJ2-2; 7 nucleotides align to TRBD1. The CDR3 runs 16 residues. Germline CDR1 reads SGHRS; CDR2 reads YFSETQ. With 0 bases clipped from V and 1 base from J, the junction kept 3 bases outside the gene matches. CDR3 DNA: TGCGCCAGCAGCTTGGGGGACAGCCTGAACACCGGGGAGCTGTTTTTT. It encodes CASSLGDSLNTGELFF. Drawing the rest from reference TRBV5-1 and TRBJ2-2, the complete variable domain is KAGVTQTPRYLIKTRGQQVTLSCSPISGHRSVSWYQQTPGQGLQFLFEYFSETQRNKGNFPGRFSGRQFSNSRSEMNVSTLELGDSALYLCASSLGDSLNTGELFFGEGSRLTVL.

The chain has TRBV25-1 and TRBJ2-7; TRBD1 matches at 7 bases. V was clipped by 5 bases and J by 3 bases; unmatched bases: 1. Germline assignment: CDR1 MGHDK and CDR2 SYGVNS. The CDR3 sequence is 12 residues long. The CDR3 reads CASSRDSYEQYF. The CDR3 DNA sequence: TGTGCCAGCAGTAGGGACAGCTACGAGCAGTACTTC.

The chain combines TRBV12-3 or TRBV12-4 with TRBJ2-7, with 7 bases lining up with TRBD1. With V trimmed by 8 bases and J by 7 bases, 11 bases remained unmatched. This CDR3 has 13 amino acids. The CDR3 is CASGWTGTREQYF. DNA of the CDR3: TGTGCCAGCGGTTGGACAGGCACTAGGGAGCAGTACTTC.

The chain has TRBV9 and TRBJ2-7, with 9 bases that match TRBD1. This CDR3 contains 14 residues. V lost 4 bases and J lost 6; bases outside the gene matches: 8. Germline V gene data show CDR1 as SGDLS and CDR2 as YYNGEE. The CDR3 nucleotides read TGTGCCAGCAGCTCACCGGGACAGGGTTTCGAGCAGTACTTC. It is translated as CASSSPGQGFEQYF.

Here the CDR3 reads CASSRDSRNYNSPLHF. Written as DNA, the CDR3 is TGTGCCAGCAGCCGGGACAGCAGAAACTATAATTCACCCCTCCACTTT. This sequence joins TRBV7-2 and TRBJ1-6, with 7 bases matching TRBD1. This CDR3 has 16 amino acids. J lost 3 bases, V lost 5 bases, and 7 bases had no gene match. Germline V CDR1 and CDR2: SGHTA, FQGNSA.

This sequence joins TRBV28 and TRBJ2-3; D is undetermined. This CDR3 is 13 amino acids long. CDR1 and CDR2 from the germline V gene are MDHEN and SYDVKM. Trimming took 7 bases from V and 4 from J, leaving 12 bases between them. CDR3 nucleotide sequence: TGTGCCAGCATTTCCGGGTCCGCAGATACGCAGTATTTT. Translating gives CASISGSADTQYF.

V is TRBV28 and J is TRBJ2-3; TRBD2 matches 10 bases. This CDR3 has 17 amino acids. Germline V gene sequence: CDR1 MDHEN, CDR2 SYDVKM. V gave up 6 bases and J gave up 2 bases; unmatched junction bases: 11. The CDR3: CASRNTGLAEFTDTQYF. The CDR3 DNA sequence: TGTGCCAGCAGAAACACTGGACTAGCGGAATTCACAGATACGCAGTATTTT. Drawing the rest from reference TRBV28 and TRBJ2-3, the complete variable domain is DVKVTQSSRYLVKRTGEKVFLECVQDMDHENMFWYRQDPGLGLRLIYFSYDVKMKEKGDIPEGYSVSREKKERFSLILESASTNQTSMYLCASRNTGLAEFTDTQYFGPGTRLTVL.

The chain carries TRBV7-8 and TRBJ2-7; the D is unclear. CDR1 and CDR2 from the germline V gene are SGHVS and FQNEAQ. Trimming removed 0 bases from V and 0 bases from J, with 12 bases in between. The CDR3 consists of 16 residues. The CDR3 DNA follows: TGTGCCAGCAGCTTAGCGCCATACAGAACCTCCTACGAGCAGTACTTC. Encoded protein: CASSLAPYRTSYEQYF.

This chain links TRBV24-1 with TRBJ2-1; 7 bases fit TRBD1. V lost 4 bases and J lost 2; bases outside the gene matches: 7. Germline values: CDR1 KGHDR, CDR2 SFDVKD. This CDR3 is 16 amino acids long. The CDR3 sequence is CATSDIPGTAYNEQFF. In nucleotides, the CDR3 is TGTGCCACCAGTGACATACCCGGGACAGCCTACAATGAGCAGTTCTTC.

On this clone: The same CDR3 can be traced to other DNA sequences in this sample. The chain has TRBV30 and TRBJ1-3, with unresolved D. V was clipped by 0 bases and J by 4 bases, with 4 bases between them. The CDR3 loop spans 12 amino acids. Germline V gene data show CDR1 as GTSNPN and CDR2 as SVGIG (reference sequence). The chain's CDR3 is CAWSVQGNTIYF. The CDR3, as DNA: TGTGCCTGGAGTGTACAAGGAAACACCATATATTTT.